Following are 29 T cell receptor beta chains from one sample sequenced in a study of blood T cell repertoires in COVID-19. Data came from immunoSEQ multiplex PCR; TCRdb stores just in-frame clones and leaves some out. The sample shows a few hundred thousand clones, roughly 87% of them seen only once. The sample was PBMCs or T cells enriched from blood (not recorded which). The receptors shown here come from a woman aged 45-65 years who had recovered from COVID-19.

This clone was seen a single time. The chain links TRBV5-8 to TRBJ2-5; 7 bases are a match to TRBD1. CDR3 length: 15 amino acids. From germline, CDR1 is SGHTS and CDR2 YDEGEE. The V segment lost 3 bases and the J segment 3 bases; nucleotides outside the gene matches: 8. The CDR3 DNA sequence: TGTGCCAGCAGCTCCCTGACAGGGACCGAAGAGACCCAGTACTTC. This codes for CASSSLTGTEETQYF.

The V gene is TRBV4-2, the J gene TRBJ2-6; tentative D call: TRBD2 (6 bases). CDR3 length: 20 residues. Per germline, CDR1 LGHNA and CDR2 YNFKEQ. V shed 0 bases and J shed 1 base, with 19 bases lying between them. In DNA, the CDR3 is TGTGCCAGCAGCCAAGAGGGCCGCTGGGGACTTCAATCTGGGGCCAACGTCCTGACTTTC. This translates into CASSQEGRWGLQSGANVLTF.

CDR3 DNA sequence: TGTGCCAGCAGCCCCTTGGCCGTTTACGAGCAGTACTTC. It translates to CASSPLAVYEQYF. The chain joins TRBV7-8 to TRBJ2-7; unclear D gene. V lost 5 bases to trimming and J lost 4 bases, with 12 bases between them. Per germline, CDR1 SGHVS and CDR2 FQNEAQ. The CDR3 has 13 residues. Using reference TRBV7-8 and TRBJ2-7 for the parts outside the CDR3, the full variable domain is GAGVSQSPRYKVAKRGQDVALRCDPISGHVSLFWYQQALGQGPEFLTYFQNEAQLDKSGLPSDRFFAERPEGSVSTLKIQRTQQEDSAVYLCASSPLAVYEQYFGPGTRLTVT.

The chain couples TRBV7-9 to TRBJ2-2; D gene uncertain. The CDR3 is 15 residues long. V was shortened by 9 bases and J by 0 bases, with 14 bases between the two germline ends. Germline CDR1 SEHNR, CDR2 FQNEAQ (reference sequence). CDR3 DNA: TGTGCCAGTAATCCCCGACTGTCGAACACCGGGGAGCTGTTTTTT. It translates to CASNPRLSNTGELFF.

In its sample, this clone was seen once. V gene TRBV19 combines with J gene TRBJ1-2; 9 positions match TRBD1. The germline V gene has CDR1 LNHDA and CDR2 SQIVND (reference sequence). Trimming at V came to 6 bases and at J to 1 base, leaving 12 bases not matched to a gene. This CDR3 is built from 17 residues. CDR3 sequence: CASRGGTGKGDNYGYTF. CDR3 coding DNA: TGTGCCAGTAGAGGGGGGACAGGGAAGGGAGATAACTATGGCTACACCTTC. Drawing the rest from reference TRBV19 and TRBJ1-2, the complete variable domain is DGGITQSPKYLFRKEGQNVTLSCEQNLNHDAMYWYRQDPGQGLRLIYYSQIVNDFQKGDIAEGYSVSREKKESFPLTVTSAQKNPTAFYLCASRGGTGKGDNYGYTFGSGTRLTVV.

In nucleotides, the CDR3 is TGTGCCAGCAGAGGGGGCCAGGGTGAAAAACTGTTTTTT. Translation gives CASRGGQGEKLFF. This chain joins TRBV2 and TRBJ1-4; the match to TRBD1 covers 7 bases. This CDR3 has 13 residues. Per the germline V gene, CDR1 is SNHLY and CDR2 is FYNNEI. With 6 bases clipped from V and 7 bases from J, the junction kept 5 bases outside the gene matches.

This clone was picked up one time. CDR3: CATSKRRDPPYEQYF. CDR3 nucleotides: TGTGCCACCAGCAAGCGGCGGGACCCTCCGTACGAGCAGTACTTC. The rearrangement links TRBV15 to TRBJ2-7; a weak D match, TRBD2 (6 bases). Germline values: CDR1 LNHNV, CDR2 YYDKDF (reference sequence). Between the trimmed V and J ends, which lost 4 bases and 4 bases, there was a span of 17 bases. The CDR3 runs to 15 residues.

DNA of the CDR3: TGTGCCAGCAGCTTAACGACAGGGGTGAGCGAGCAGTACTTC. Translating gives CASSLTTGVSEQYF. The chain uses TRBV13 and TRBJ2-7; 8 positions agree with TRBD1. Germline V gives CDR1 PRHDT, CDR2 FYEKMQ (reference sequence). The ends lost 2 bases at V and 6 bases at J; junction bases unmatched: 6. CDR3 size: 14 residues. Full variable domain (missing parts from reference TRBV13 and TRBJ2-7): AAGVIQSPRHLIKEKRETATLKCYPIPRHDTVYWYQQGPGQDPQFLISFYEKMQSDKGSIPDRFSAQQFSDYHSELNMSSLELGDSALYFCASSLTTGVSEQYFGPGTRLTVT.

This chain joins TRBV6-5 and TRBJ2-7, with D possibly matching TRBD2 (6 bases). The CDR3 covers 12 residues. Trimming cost V 6 bases and J 7 bases, with 13 bases left between them. The V gene's germline CDR1 is MNHEY and CDR2 SVGAGI. In DNA form, the CDR3 reads TGTGCCAGCAGGAAAGCCGGAGGGGAGCAGTACTTC. Protein product: CASRKAGGEQYF.

This clone was counted a single time. V usage is TRBV6-1 and J usage is TRBJ1-4; TRBD1 agrees at 10 bases. Trimming removed 4 bases from V and 1 base from J; junction bases left unmatched: 3. The CDR3 has 16 residues. The germline gives CDR1 MNHNS, CDR2 SASEGT. The CDR3, as DNA: TGTGCCAGCAGTGGCGGGACAGGGGTAACTAATGAAAAACTGTTTTTT. Its protein product is CASSGGTGVTNEKLFF.

CDR3 region: CSASSTSGEMGTQYF. The CDR3 nucleotides are TGCAGTGCTAGTAGCACTAGCGGGGAAATGGGGACCCAGTACTTC. This rearrangement joins TRBV20-1 to TRBJ2-5; 10 bases are shared with TRBD2. The germline gives CDR1 DFQATT, CDR2 SNEGSKA (reference sequence). The CDR3 is 15 amino acids. J lost 7 bases, V lost 3 bases, and 11 bases had no gene match.

J is TRBJ1-2 and V is TRBV9, with D unresolved. Trimming stripped 4 bases from V and 8 bases from J, with 15 bases between. This CDR3 is built from 13 residues. Germline lookup yields CDR1 SGDLS and CDR2 YYNGEE. Here the CDR3 reads CASSPSGVWGYTF. CDR3 DNA sequence: TGTGCCAGCAGCCCCAGCGGGGTTTGGGGCTACACCTTC.

This chain joins TRBV5-1 and TRBJ1-1, with 9 bases that match TRBD1. Germline lookup yields CDR1 SGHRS and CDR2 YFSETQ. The CDR3 loop spans 15 amino acids. Trimming cost V 4 bases and J 2 bases; bases outside gene matches: 6. CDR3 nucleotide sequence: TGCGCCAGCAGCACCCGACAGGGGGTAAACACTGAAGCTTTCTTT. This translates into CASSTRQGVNTEAFF.

The chain joins TRBV23-1 to TRBJ2-7, with 10 bases identical to TRBD2. TRBV23-1 carries the ORF label, with uncertain function. This CDR3 is built from 18 residues. V shed 3 bases and J 3 bases; nucleotides not matched to a gene: 14. The CDR3 loop reads CASSQIRLAGAIGYEQYF. CDR3 coding DNA: TGCGCCAGCAGTCAGATTAGGCTAGCGGGGGCGATAGGCTACGAGCAGTACTTC.

This sequence joins TRBV19 and TRBJ2-1; maybe TRBD2 (6 bases). Per the germline V gene, CDR1 is LNHDA and CDR2 is SQIVND (reference sequence). This CDR3 spans 15 amino acids. V was trimmed by 7 bases and J by 0 bases, leaving 13 bases between them. This CDR3 is CASTGGVSSYNEQFF. Written as DNA, the CDR3 is TGTGCCAGTACGGGCGGGGTTAGCTCCTACAATGAGCAGTTCTTC. The whole variable domain, remainder taken from reference TRBV19 and TRBJ2-1, is DGGITQSPKYLFRKEGQNVTLSCEQNLNHDAMYWYRQDPGQGLRLIYYSQIVNDFQKGDIAEGYSVSREKKESFPLTVTSAQKNPTAFYLCASTGGVSSYNEQFFGPGTRLTVL.

This chain uses TRBV7-2 with TRBJ1-5; perhaps TRBD1 as D (5 bases). The length of the CDR3 is 16 residues. V gave up 1 base and J gave up 8 bases, with 18 bases separating them. Germline values: CDR1 SGHTA, CDR2 FQGNSA. CDR3 amino acids: CASSLVFGTGRKPQHF. CDR3 nucleotides: TGTGCCAGCAGCTTAGTGTTTGGTACAGGCCGCAAGCCCCAGCATTTT.

The rearrangement joins TRBV29-1 to TRBJ2-1; 8 bases match TRBD1. There are 14 residues in the CDR3. With 1 base clipped from V and 5 bases from J, the junction kept 4 bases outside the gene matches. Germline CDR1 SQVTM, CDR2 ANQGSEA. The CDR3 nucleotides are TGCAGCGTTGAAGGGGAGGACAGGGACAATGAGCAGTTCTTC. It translates to CSVEGEDRDNEQFF.

The chain couples TRBV9 to TRBJ1-2; 8 nucleotides line up with TRBD1. This CDR3 is built from 16 residues. The germline CDR1 and CDR2 sequences are SGDLS and YYNGEE. The trim removed 0 bases at V and 5 bases at J, leaving 9 bases unmatched. The DNA of the CDR3 is TGTGCCAGCAGCGTAGAAGCAGGGGGCGCTTGGTATGGCTACACCTTC. This gives the protein CASSVEAGGAWYGYTF. Full variable domain (missing parts from reference TRBV9 and TRBJ1-2): DSGVTQTPKHLITATGQRVTLRCSPRSGDLSVYWYQQSLDQGLQFLIQYYNGEERAKGNILERFSAQQFPDLHSELNLSSLELGDSALYFCASSVEAGGAWYGYTFGSGTRLTVV.

The chain uses TRBV6-5 and TRBJ2-7, with TRBD1 matching 9 bases. The germline V gene has CDR1 MNHEY and CDR2 SVGAGI. CDR3 length: 16 amino acids. V shed 0 bases, J shed 5 bases, and the junction held 8 bases outside the gene matches. In nucleotides, the CDR3 is TGTGCCAGCAGTTACTCTACCGGGACAGGGAACCACGAGCAGTACTTC. As protein: CASSYSTGTGNHEQYF.

The J gene is TRBJ1-1, the V gene TRBV27; the D gene is possibly TRBD1 (6 bases). The ends were cut back, 6 bases at V and 3 bases at J, with 20 bases in the middle. The germline gives CDR1 MNHEY, CDR2 SMNVEV (reference sequence). This CDR3 region has 16 residues. CDR3 nucleotides: TGTGCCAGCAGACGGACAGCAAATAGACGTGACACTGAAGCTTTCTTT. Amino acid sequence: CASRRTANRRDTEAFF.

CDR3 in DNA: TGTGCCAGCAGCTTAGCCAGGGGGCCTGGCAAGGACACTGAAGCTTTCTTT. Translated, it gives CASSLARGPGKDTEAFF. V and J are TRBV7-9 and TRBJ1-1, with TRBD1 identical over 8 bases. The germline CDR1 and CDR2 sequences are SEHNR and FQNEAQ (reference sequence). The ends lost 0 bases at V and 3 bases at J; junction bases unmatched: 9. The length of the CDR3 is 17 residues.

This chain connects TRBV9 to TRBJ2-2; TRBD2 agrees at 11 bases. V gave up 2 bases and J gave up 5 bases; unmatched junction bases: 2. In germline, CDR1 is SGDLS, CDR2 YYNGEE. The CDR3 is 15 amino acids. CDR3 amino acids: CASSVASGRTGELFF. DNA for the CDR3: TGTGCCAGCAGCGTGGCTAGCGGGAGGACCGGGGAGCTGTTTTTT.

The chain couples TRBV7-2 to TRBJ1-1; D gene ambiguous. The CDR3 is made up of 14 amino acids. The V and J ends lost 5 bases and 4 bases respectively, with 14 bases between them. Germline V gene lookup returns CDR1 SGHTA and CDR2 FQGNSA. In DNA, the CDR3 is TGTGCCAGCAGCCCCGGTAGGGAGGGCACTGAAGCTTTCTTT. Translating gives CASSPGREGTEAFF. Combining the CDR3 with reference TRBV7-2 and TRBJ1-1 gives the whole variable domain GAGVSQSPSNKVTEKGKDVELRCDPISGHTALYWYRQSLGQGLEFLIYFQGNSAPDKSGLPSDRFSAERTGGSVSTLTIQRTQQEDSAVYLCASSPGREGTEAFFGQGTRLTVV.

This sequence joins TRBV30 and TRBJ1-4; TRBD1 is a possible D gene (6 bases). The CDR3 has 15 residues. CDR1 GTSNPN and CDR2 SVGIG come from the germline V gene (reference sequence). V lost 3 bases and J 8 bases, leaving 19 bases between the germline ends. CDR3 region: CAWRPGAGVVEKLFF. CDR3 coding DNA: TGTGCCTGGAGGCCCGGGGCAGGGGTGGTCGAAAAACTGTTTTTT.

The chain couples TRBV3-1 (or the pseudogene TRBV3-2) to TRBJ1-5; possible D gene TRBD1, 6 bases. V shed 5 bases and J shed 2 bases, with 13 bases lying between them. The CDR3 runs to 15 residues. Germline V gene sequence: CDR1 LGHDT, CDR2 YNNKEL (reference sequence). The CDR3 coding sequence is TGTGCCAGCAGCTTGACAGGAGGCGGCAATCAGCCCCAGCATTTT. Its protein product is CASSLTGGGNQPQHF.

This sequence joins TRBV4-3 and TRBJ1-6; no clear D gene. The CDR3 has 18 amino acids. Deletions cut 3 bases from V and 3 bases from J, with 18 bases between. The germline CDR1 and CDR2 sequences are LGHNA and YSLEER. The CDR3 bases are TGCGCCAGCAGCCAGGAGCGGCCCGGGAGGATCTATAATTCACCCCTCCACTTT. Its translation is CASSQERPGRIYNSPLHF.

This clone was seen just once. V usage is TRBV29-1 and J usage is TRBJ2-2; weak D call: TRBD2 (6 bases). Germline CDR1 is SQVTM and CDR2 is ANQGSEA. V lost 7 bases and J 5 bases, leaving 11 bases between the germline ends. The CDR3 covers 12 residues. The CDR3 loop is CSARLGTGELFF. The CDR3 nucleotides read TGCAGCGCGCGACTAGGGACCGGGGAGCTGTTTTTT.

The rearrangement links TRBV7-9 to TRBJ1-1, with 7 bases that match TRBD1. V lost 5 bases, J lost 8 bases, and 2 bases stayed unmatched. The CDR3 extends over 11 amino acids. Germline lookup yields CDR1 SEHNR and CDR2 FQNEAQ (reference sequence). CDR3 protein: CASSQDREAFF. The CDR3 region has the DNA TGTGCCAGCAGCCAGGACAGGGAAGCTTTCTTT.

V and J are TRBV19 and TRBJ1-5; tentatively, D is TRBD1 (5 bases). Per germline, CDR1 LNHDA and CDR2 SQIVND (reference sequence). This CDR3 has 16 amino acids. V was shortened by 6 bases and J by 7 bases, with 22 bases between the two germline ends. CDR3 bases: TGTGCCAGTAGGAGCTTTTGGGGCAGGGAGGTCCAGCCCCAGCATTTT. Translating gives CASRSFWGREVQPQHF.